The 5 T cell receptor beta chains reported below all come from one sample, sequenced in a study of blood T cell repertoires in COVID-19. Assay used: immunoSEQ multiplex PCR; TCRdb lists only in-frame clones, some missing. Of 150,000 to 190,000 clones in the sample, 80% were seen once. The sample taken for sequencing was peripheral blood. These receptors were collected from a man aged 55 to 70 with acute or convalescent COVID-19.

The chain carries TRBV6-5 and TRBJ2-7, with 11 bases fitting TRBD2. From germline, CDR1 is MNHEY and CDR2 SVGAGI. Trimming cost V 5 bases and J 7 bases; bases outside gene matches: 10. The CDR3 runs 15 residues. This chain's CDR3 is CASSPGLAGLLEQYF. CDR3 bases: TGTGCCAGCAGTCCAGGACTAGCGGGCCTCTTGGAGCAGTACTTC.

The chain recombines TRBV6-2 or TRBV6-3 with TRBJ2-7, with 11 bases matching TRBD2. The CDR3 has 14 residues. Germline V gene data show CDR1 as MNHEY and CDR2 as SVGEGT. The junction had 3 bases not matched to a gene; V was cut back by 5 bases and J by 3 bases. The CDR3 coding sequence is TGTGCCAGCAGTACTAGCGGGAGTTTCTACGAGCAGTACTTC. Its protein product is CASSTSGSFYEQYF.

In nucleotides, the CDR3 is TGTGCCAGCAGCTTAGCTACAGGGATGAGGAATGAGCAGTTCTTC. Residues: CASSLATGMRNEQFF. This chain connects TRBV7-9 to TRBJ2-1, with TRBD1 as a possible D gene (6 bases). The CDR3 sequence is 15 residues long. The ends were cut back, 0 bases at V and 7 bases at J, with 13 bases in the middle. Germline V gene lookup returns CDR1 SEHNR and CDR2 FQNEAQ (reference sequence). The variable domain in full, completed from reference TRBV7-9 and TRBJ2-1, reads DTGVSQNPRHKITKRGQNVTFRCDPISEHNRLYWYRQTLGQGPEFLTYFQNEAQLEKSRLLSDRFSAERPKGSFSTLEIQRTEQGDSAMYLCASSLATGMRNEQFFGPGTRLTVL.

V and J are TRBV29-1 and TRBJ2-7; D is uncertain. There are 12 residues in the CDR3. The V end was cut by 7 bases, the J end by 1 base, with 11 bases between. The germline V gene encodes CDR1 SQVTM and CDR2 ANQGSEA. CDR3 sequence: CSASGRSYEQYF. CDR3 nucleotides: TGCAGCGCCTCTGGGCGATCCTACGAGCAGTACTTC.

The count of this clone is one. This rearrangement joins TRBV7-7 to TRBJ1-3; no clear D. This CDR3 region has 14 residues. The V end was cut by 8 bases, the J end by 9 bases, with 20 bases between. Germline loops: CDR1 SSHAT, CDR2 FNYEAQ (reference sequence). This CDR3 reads CASRRGVHEGTIYF. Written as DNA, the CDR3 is TGTGCCAGCCGGCGAGGAGTCCATGAAGGCACCATATATTTT.